This T cell receptor (beta chain) originates from a study of T cell repertoires in cytomegalovirus infection. Whole-study results and caveats: Across the ex vivo response, the dominant clonotypes were HLA-C-restricted CMV-specific TCR beta clonotypes.

For this clonotype: Its antigen is as yet unknown.

The V segment lost 1 base and the J segment 4 bases; nucleotides outside the gene matches: 2. This CDR3 comprises 15 residues. Per the germline V gene, CDR1 is MNHEY and CDR2 is SVGAGI. TCRdb reprocessed the reads with MiXCR, giving one entry per CDR3 protein. The data show 230,000 or so distinct CDR3 sequences, 38% seen once. Source: CD8+ T cells from cultured PBMCs, taken from culture after CMV antigen stimulation. The TCR was taken from a human donor in good health (CMV status not recorded). Some clones in this sample may be carry-over from other donors' samples. This chain links TRBV6-5 with TRBJ1-1; 11 bases fit TRBD1. Here the CDR3 DNA reads TGTGCCAGCAGTTACTTGGGACAGGGGGGCACTGAAGCTTTCTTT. Protein sequence: CASSYLGQGGTEAFF.